This T cell receptor beta chain emerged from a study of T-cell reconstitution after alpha-beta-depleted transplantation in children. A library of TCRbeta sequences, prepared with unique molecular identifiers, was generated. TCRdb reanalysed the PCR reads using MiXCR and keeps one entry per CDR3 protein. The sample has a few hundred thousand distinct CDR3 sequences; 13% are singletons. The length of the CDR3 is 16 residues. The junction had 11 bases not matched to a gene; V was cut back by 10 bases and J by 2 bases. The specimen was PBMCs, collected from the stem cell graft. This sequence originates from a human donor who donated a stem cell graft to a child with Fanconi anemia. The chain links TRBV12-3 or TRBV12-4 to TRBJ2-6; 7 bases align to TRBD1. As DNA, the CDR3 is TGTGCCACCTCCCGCTGGACAGGTGCTGGGGCCAACGTCCTGACTTTC. Its protein product is CATSRWTGAGANVLTF.